Listed below are T cell receptor beta chains from one sample, sequenced in a study of blood T cell repertoires in COVID-19. Clones were read by immunoSEQ multiplex PCR, and TCRdb kept only the in-frame ones, dropping some. This table holds 250,000 to 300,000 clones, 75% to 90% found once. Material: peripheral blood. These receptors all stem from a woman between 65 and 79 years old with COVID-19, enrolled during active disease. Both conserved end residues are part of each CDR3. Each record gives: D gene, V gene, J gene, CDR3 length, clone size, CDR3 DNA, CDR3 protein. The D gene is left open where the match is weak. Clone size is not always given. Where it is, it says once, few, many or a class for expanded clones.

D: TRBD1; V: TRBV6-5; J: TRBJ1-1; length: 10; size: .; DNA: TGTACTCCAGGGGGCACTGAAGCTTTCTTT; CDR3: CTPGGTEAFF
D: .; V: TRBV21-1; J: TRBJ2-7; length: 15; size: .; DNA: TGTGCCAGCAGCCTCAGATCCCGCCAGTCCTACGAGCAGTACTTC; CDR3: CASSLRSRQSYEQYF
D: .; V: TRBV2; J: TRBJ1-1; length: 14; size: few; DNA: TGTGCCAGCCTTTTGGGGCTTTTGAACACTGAAGCTTTCTTT; CDR3: CASLLGLLNTEAFF
D: TRBD2; V: TRBV29-1; J: TRBJ2-1; length: 16; size: .; DNA: TGCAGCGTAGATAGACTAGCGGGGGGGCGCTACAATGAGCAGTTCTTC; CDR3: CSVDRLAGGRYNEQFF
D: TRBD1; V: TRBV18; J: TRBJ1-6; length: 17; size: .; DNA: TGTGCCAGCTCACAGGACAGGGTCAGGTCCTATAATTCACCCCTCCACTTT; CDR3: CASSQDRVRSYNSPLHF
D: .; V: TRBV27; J: TRBJ1-1; length: 13; size: .; DNA: TGTGCCAGCTCGGCGGCTATGAACACTGAAGCTTTCTTT; CDR3: CASSAAMNTEAFF
D: .; V: TRBV10-2; J: TRBJ2-3; length: 15; size: .; DNA: TGCGCCAGCAGTGAGTCAAGCGTCGGCACAGATACGCAGTATTTT; CDR3: CASSESSVGTDTQYF
D: TRBD2; V: TRBV4-3; J: TRBJ2-1; length: 14; size: .; DNA: TGCGCCAGCAGCCAAGAAAGAGCGGGGGACGAGCAGTTCTTC; CDR3: CASSQERAGDEQFF
D: .; V: TRBV7-6; J: TRBJ2-3; length: 13; size: once; DNA: TGTGCCAGCAGCTTGGCAGGGGCTGATACGCAGTATTTT; CDR3: CASSLAGADTQYF
D: .; V: TRBV11-2; J: TRBJ2-1; length: 16; size: .; DNA: TGTGCCAGCAGCTTAACAACGAGGGGGGGGCACGTTGAGCAGTTCTTC; CDR3: CASSLTTRGGHVEQFF
D: TRBD1; V: TRBV9; J: TRBJ2-2; length: 15; size: .; DNA: TGTGCCAGCAGCCAACGACAGGGGGACACCGGGGAGCTGTTTTTT; CDR3: CASSQRQGDTGELFF
D: .; V: TRBV27; J: TRBJ2-2; length: 14; size: .; DNA: TGTGCCAGCAGTTTATTCGGGGGAACCGGGGAGCTGTTTTTT; CDR3: CASSLFGGTGELFF
D: .; V: TRBV9; J: TRBJ1-3; length: 15; size: .; DNA: TGTGCCAGCAGCGTAGTGGCCGGGTCCGGAAACACCATATATTTT; CDR3: CASSVVAGSGNTIYF
D: TRBD2; V: TRBV13; J: TRBJ2-2; length: 16; size: .; DNA: TGTGCCAGCAGCTTAGCCCCCCGGGGGGGCTCCGGGGAGCTGTTTTTT; CDR3: CASSLAPRGGSGELFF
D: .; V: TRBV12-2; J: TRBJ2-5; length: 18; size: .; DNA: TGTGCAAGTCGCTTAGGGGCCCCCGGGCGGGGGGGCGGAGAGACCCAGTACTTC; CDR3: CASRLGAPGRGGGETQYF
D: TRBD1; V: TRBV7-3; J: TRBJ2-2; length: 15; size: .; DNA: TGTGCCAGCAGTCCTACAGGGGGAGTTGCCGGGGAGCTGTTTTTT; CDR3: CASSPTGGVAGELFF
D: TRBD1; V: TRBV19; J: TRBJ2-7; length: 13; size: .; DNA: TGTGCCAGTAGTTTTAGTAGACAGGGCGAGCAGTACTTC; CDR3: CASSFSRQGEQYF
D: .; V: TRBV24-1; J: TRBJ2-7; length: 12; size: .; DNA: TGTGCCACCAGTGACTTAACAGGGGAGCAGTACTTC; CDR3: CATSDLTGEQYF
D: .; V: TRBV30; J: TRBJ1-6; length: 15; size: .; DNA: TGTGCCTGGGCCCGGGGGGGACACTTTAATTCACCCCTCCACTTT; CDR3: CAWARGGHFNSPLHF
D: .; V: TRBV29-1; J: TRBJ1-2; length: 16; size: .; DNA: TGCAGCGTCCTCGTGGTAGGGAGTTCAGTTAGCTATGGCTACACCTTC; CDR3: CSVLVVGSSVSYGYTF
D: .; V: TRBV5-1; J: TRBJ2-5; length: 15; size: .; DNA: TGCGCCAGCAGCTTGGCGGGAGTCGGACGGGAGACCCAGTACTTC; CDR3: CASSLAGVGRETQYF
D: TRBD1; V: TRBV27; J: TRBJ2-2; length: 14; size: .; DNA: TGTGCCAGCACCCCGGACAGGCTCACCGGGGAGCTGTTTTTT; CDR3: CASTPDRLTGELFF
D: TRBD2; V: TRBV5-1; J: TRBJ2-5; length: 16; size: .; DNA: TGCGCCAGCAGCTTGGCCCGGACTAGCGGGTGGGAGGCCCAGTACTTC; CDR3: CASSLARTSGWEAQYF
D: .; V: TRBV2; J: TRBJ2-5; length: 15; size: .; DNA: TGTGCCAGCAGTCCACTGTCGACATACCAAGAGACCCAGTACTTC; CDR3: CASSPLSTYQETQYF
D: TRBD1; V: TRBV25-1; J: TRBJ1-2; length: 16; size: .; DNA: TGTGCCAGCAGTGAACCGGGACAGGGGGCCGGGTATGGCTACACCTTC; CDR3: CASSEPGQGAGYGYTF
D: TRBD1; V: TRBV19; J: TRBJ2-7; length: 15; size: .; DNA: TGTGCCAGTAGCCCGGGGACAGGGCGCTCCTACGAGCAGTACTTC; CDR3: CASSPGTGRSYEQYF
D: TRBD1; V: TRBV2; J: TRBJ1-2; length: 12; size: .; DNA: TGTGCCAGCGGGGACAGGGGGCTTGGCTACACCTTC; CDR3: CASGDRGLGYTF
D: .; V: TRBV18; J: TRBJ1-1; length: 13; size: .; DNA: TGTGCCAGCTCACCGTCCCTATCCACTGAAGCTTTCTTT; CDR3: CASSPSLSTEAFF
D: TRBD2; V: TRBV27; J: TRBJ2-3; length: 15; size: .; DNA: TGTGCCAGCACTCCTAGCGGGGGGACAACAGATACGCAGTATTTT; CDR3: CASTPSGGTTDTQYF
D: .; V: TRBV7-8; J: TRBJ1-1; length: 18; size: .; DNA: TGTGCCAGCAGTCCCGGCCGGCCAGGGCAGGCTGGGGACACTGAAGCTTTCTTT; CDR3: CASSPGRPGQAGDTEAFF
D: TRBD2; V: TRBV18; J: TRBJ2-1; length: 16; size: .; DNA: TGTGCCAGCTCTCCGAACCGACTAGCGGGGGGCAATGAGCAGTTCTTC; CDR3: CASSPNRLAGGNEQFF
D: .; V: TRBV24-1; J: TRBJ1-6; length: 14; size: few; DNA: TGTGCCACCAGTGAGAACAGGAGTAATTCACCCCTCCACTTT; CDR3: CATSENRSNSPLHF
D: TRBD1; V: TRBV4-2; J: TRBJ2-3; length: 15; size: .; DNA: TGTGCCAGCAGCCAAGAAGGGACAGAAGGGGATACGCAGTATTTT; CDR3: CASSQEGTEGDTQYF
D: .; V: TRBV27; J: TRBJ1-1; length: 14; size: many; DNA: TGTGCCAGCAGGAGGATGGAGGTGGACACTGAAGCTTTCTTT; CDR3: CASRRMEVDTEAFF
D: TRBD1; V: TRBV2; J: TRBJ2-3; length: 15; size: .; DNA: TGTGCCAGCAGCGAGGAGGGACAGGTGGCAGATACGCAGTATTTT; CDR3: CASSEEGQVADTQYF
D: TRBD1; V: TRBV18; J: TRBJ1-2; length: 16; size: .; DNA: TGTGCCAGCTCACCACGAGACAGGGCTGTTAACTATGGCTACACCTTC; CDR3: CASSPRDRAVNYGYTF
D: TRBD2; V: TRBV2; J: TRBJ2-5; length: 17; size: .; DNA: TGTGCCAGCTCCCGCGGACTAGCGGGCGCGGACGAAGAGACCCAGTACTTC; CDR3: CASSRGLAGADEETQYF
D: .; V: TRBV3-1/TRBV3-2; J: TRBJ1-6; length: 12; size: .; DNA: TGTGCCAGCAGCTCCAGGGAATCACCCCTCCACTTT; CDR3: CASSSRESPLHF
D: TRBD2; V: TRBV18; J: TRBJ2-1; length: 15; size: once; DNA: TGTGCCAGCTCCCTTCTGGCGGGGGCCTACAATGAGCAGTTCTTC; CDR3: CASSLLAGAYNEQFF
D: .; V: TRBV30; J: TRBJ2-5; length: 15; size: .; DNA: TGTGCCTGGAGTGTACAGGGGGGGGCCAGAGAGACCCAGTACTTC; CDR3: CAWSVQGGARETQYF
D: TRBD1; V: TRBV10-3; J: TRBJ1-1; length: 13; size: few; DNA: TGTGCCATCAGTGAGACAGGGGCCACTGAAGCTTTCTTT; CDR3: CAISETGATEAFF
D: .; V: TRBV5-1; J: TRBJ2-5; length: 13; size: once; DNA: TGCGCCAGCAGCCCGTCGTACCAAGAGACCCAGTACTTC; CDR3: CASSPSYQETQYF
D: .; V: TRBV6-2/TRBV6-3; J: TRBJ1-6; length: 15; size: .; DNA: TGTGCCAGCAGTTACTCGCTAGCCAATAATTCACCCCTCCACTTT; CDR3: CASSYSLANNSPLHF